Below, 10 T cell receptor beta chains from the same sample are listed, as sequenced in a study of spatial heterogeneity in lung cancer. Study conclusions and caveats: Within tumors, counts of expanded alpha and beta TCRs tracked tumor mutation counts.

Regarding time point: sample taken at primary tumor resection. These receptors are not linked to any known antigen. TCRdb itself ran the 5' RACE reads through MiXCR, one entry per CDR3 protein. The sample includes under 1,500 distinct CDR3 sequences, approximately 24% of them seen just once. This sample comprised lung tumor tissue, obtained at surgery. The receptors were gathered from a male donor with early-stage non-small cell lung cancer.

The sample holds one count of this clonotype. This chain uses TRBV9 with TRBJ2-3, with TRBD2 matching 7 bases. This CDR3 region has 14 residues. Germline V gives CDR1 SGDLS, CDR2 YYNGEE. V lost 5 bases to trimming and J lost 4 bases; unmatched junction nucleotides: 7. This CDR3 is CASSVGGVSDTQYF. The CDR3 nucleotides are TGTGCCAGCAGTGTGGGAGGGGTATCAGATACGCAGTATTTT.

This clonotype is deemed medium-sized (0.01 to 0.1%). The V call is TRBV20-1, the J call TRBJ1-2, with D perhaps matching TRBD1 (6 bases). V lost 2 bases and J lost 4, with 11 bases in between. Germline-derived CDR1 and CDR2 are DFQATT and SNEGSKA (reference sequence). The length of the CDR3 is 13 residues. CDR3 loop: CSARLGGFYGYTF. CDR3 coding DNA: TGCAGTGCTAGACTGGGGGGCTTCTATGGCTACACCTTC.

The rearrangement links TRBV7-2 to TRBJ2-3; 7 bases are a match to TRBD2. V lost 3 bases to trimming and J lost 1 base; unmatched junction nucleotides: 10. Per the germline V gene, CDR1 is SGHTA and CDR2 is FQGNSA. CDR3 size: 17 residues. The CDR3 DNA follows: TGTGCCAGCAGCTTCGTCGGCGGGAGAGCAGGCACAGATACGCAGTATTTT. The encoded protein is CASSFVGGRAGTDTQYF.

In its sample, this clonotype ranks as medium-sized (0.01 to 0.1%). The chain combines TRBV28 with TRBJ2-1, with D hard to call. CDR1 is MDHEN, CDR2 SYDVKM, per germline. The CDR3 length is 14 residues. V dropped 4 bases and J dropped 5 bases, with 12 bases sitting between them. CDR3 bases: TGTGCCAGCAGTTCCCCGGCGACCCACAATGAGCAGTTCTTC. Its translation: CASSSPATHNEQFF.

This clonotype turned up a few times. The chain is built from TRBV21-1 and TRBJ1-5; TRBD1 is the table's D call, not checked against the DNA. TRBV21-1 is listed as a pseudogene. The CDR3 is made up of 15 amino acids. This chain's CDR3 is CASSKGDSGFQPQHF. The CDR3 DNA is TGTGCCAGCAGCAAGGGGGACAGTGGGTTTCAGCCCCAGCATTTT.

This clonotype has just a few counts. At one boundary the junction diverges from the germline segment, which might be a read error. This chain joins TRBV7-2 and TRBJ2-5; no reliable D call. Germline assignment: CDR1 SGHTA and CDR2 FQGNSA. The CDR3 is made up of 11 amino acids. CDR3 sequence (DNA): TGTGCCAGCCGCTTCCAAGAGACCCAGTACTTC. Encoded protein: CASRFQETQYF.

By its share, this clonotype is medium-sized. The CDR3 spells CSVNPGQGIDEQFF. The CDR3 DNA reads as TGCAGCGTGAACCCGGGACAGGGGATCGATGAGCAGTTCTTC. The chain combines TRBV29-1 with TRBJ2-1; 10 bases line up with TRBD1. This CDR3 contains 14 residues. Unmatched junction bases numbered 10, after V lost 6 bases and J lost 8 bases. From germline, CDR1 is SQVTM and CDR2 ANQGSEA.

The chain uses TRBV23-1 and TRBJ1-5; possible D gene TRBD1, 5 bases. TRBV23-1 is annotated as an ORF whose role is uncertain. This CDR3 has 16 amino acids. Trimming took off 10 bases at V and 0 bases at J, with 19 bases between the two ends. CDR3 residues: CATVRTGAFSNQPQHF. In DNA, the CDR3 is TGCGCCACCGTTCGAACCGGGGCTTTTAGCAATCAGCCCCAGCATTTT.

This clonotype is deemed large (0.1 to 1%). The chain recombines TRBV5-1 with TRBJ1-1; possibly TRBD1 for D (5 bases). The V and J ends lost 0 bases and 4 bases respectively, with 10 bases between them. CDR1 SGHRS and CDR2 YFSETQ come from the germline V gene. This CDR3 is built from 14 residues. As DNA, the CDR3 is TGCGCCAGCAGCTTGGACAGCCAGGGCACTGAAGCTTTCTTT. The encoded protein is CASSLDSQGTEAFF.

A few counts support this clonotype. The chain combines TRBV6-6 with TRBJ2-5, with 8 positions matching TRBD2. The CDR3 has 14 amino acids. Germline V gene data show CDR1 as MNHNY and CDR2 as SVGAGI (reference sequence). J lost 9 bases, V lost 3 bases, and 9 bases had no gene match. CDR3 amino acids: CASSYDSGAASQYF. DNA for the CDR3: TGTGCCAGCAGTTATGATAGCGGGGCGGCGTCCCAGTACTTC.